The sequence of this TCR beta chain was determined in a study of cytomegalovirus exposure and HLA in healthy donors. The wider study: There were 300 to 400 genotyped donors. Of these, 81% fell in the genetic ancestry cluster associated with self-reported Caucasian donors.

Each of the donors was a healthy bone marrow donor. This clone was recorded only once. Its antigen remains unidentified. Study-level results: Cytomegalovirus association was listed for 164 TCR beta chains.

PCR employed 60 Vbeta and 13 Jbeta primers. The data were produced by immunoSEQ multiplex PCR, yet TCRdb's version contains in-frame clones alone and is incomplete. The sample includes under 200,000 clones, less than 90% of them seen just once. In germline, CDR1 is GTSNPN, CDR2 SVGIG (reference sequence). Between the trimmed V and J ends, which lost 8 bases and 6 bases, there was a span of 14 bases. The length of the CDR3 is 12 residues. This receptor was obtained from a woman in her late teens or twenties in good health and CMV-seronegative. This chain uses TRBV30 with TRBJ1-3; D is perhaps TRBD1 (6 bases). Source material: PBMCs. The CDR3 loop is CAGLQGINTIYF. CDR3 nucleotides: TGTGCCGGACTCCAGGGGATAAACACCATATATTTT.